This T cell receptor beta chain was identified during a study of blood T cell repertoires in COVID-19. How the authors handled the data: Researchers report that nucleated cell counts were estimated from reference gene primer amplification. Measured with immunoSEQ multiplex PCR; TCRdb has only the in-frame clones, and not every one. V and J calls and clone size are those listed in that table; D and trimming were worked out from the DNA. The repertoire holds under 400,000 clones, with 88% as singletons. About this clone: The same CDR3 is also encoded by other DNA sequences in this sample.

The germline gives CDR1 MNHNY, CDR2 SVGAGI (reference sequence). This CDR3 spans 14 amino acids. The trim removed 6 bases at V and 4 bases at J, leaving 7 bases unmatched. No more than 2 weeks before study entry, exposed participants had met a case of COVID-19. V is TRBV6-6 and J is TRBJ2-7; 9 nucleotides align to TRBD1. The sequenced sample was PBMCs or T cells enriched from blood (not recorded which). This TCR came from a woman under 40 who had been exposed to COVID-19. The CDR3 is CASSPGTGLYEQYF. CDR3 nucleotide sequence: TGTGCCAGCAGCCCCGGGACAGGGCTATACGAGCAGTACTTC.